Sequencing of this T cell receptor (beta chain) was carried out in a study of blood T cell repertoires in COVID-19. Across the whole study: Material from acute and convalescent COVID-19 was sourced from the United States, Italy and Spain. T cells, B-cell-depleted T cells, or PBMCs supplied cDNA or gDNA.

How the authors handled the data: Reference gene primer amplification gave estimated nucleated cell counts. The repertoire was sequenced with immunoSEQ multiplex PCR; TCRdb's copy has only in-frame clones and lacks some. Clonal size and the V and J genes are those of that table, whereas D and trimming came from the DNA. The data show some 160,000 clones, with 88% seen just once and roughly 1.9% held by the top ten. Germline CDR1 KGHSH, CDR2 LQKENI. Trimming took off 5 bases at V and 11 bases at J, with 18 bases between the two ends. This CDR3 spans 14 amino acids. The clonotype originates from a man aged 50 to 60 who had recovered from COVID-19. Sequences were obtained from peripheral blood. The gene calls are TRBV18 and TRBJ2-2, with D possibly being TRBD1 (7 bases). The chain's CDR3 is CASSATGGGLELFF. CDR3 sequence (DNA): TGTGCCAGCTCAGCTACCGGAGGGGGCTTAGAGCTGTTTTTT.